This T cell receptor (beta chain) was sequenced for a study of T cell responses to AZD1222 COVID-19 vaccine. Study-wide points: Researchers took repertoire samples only after the peak T cell response had come. The study found vaccine-associated CD4 TCRs spanning spike, dominant at 160-218 and 743-854. Seropositive AZD1222 recipients at baseline numbered only five or six.

The CDR3 has 15 amino acids. Germline assignment: CDR1 SGDLS and CDR2 YYNGEE. V gave up 4 bases and J gave up 8 bases; unmatched junction bases: 10. Points on this clone: Its target is not known.

The protocol was immunoSEQ multiplex PCR, while the TCRdb copy is restricted to in-frame clones and leaves out a portion. The sample records around 100,000 clones, about 90% being singletons. This chain uses TRBV9 with TRBJ2-1; 9 nucleotides line up with TRBD2. The material sequenced was peripheral blood, taken on day 0 of AZD1222 vaccination. The sequence came from an adult in good health. The CDR3, as DNA: TGTGCCAGCAGCCTTGAGAGCGGGGGGTTTTATGAGCAGTTCTTC. This codes for CASSLESGGFYEQFF.